Below are 23 T cell receptor beta chains sequenced from a single sample in a study of T cell responses to AZD1222 COVID-19 vaccine. TCRdb's copy holds only in-frame clones and misses some; the assay was immunoSEQ multiplex PCR. Of about 70,000 clones in the sample, about nine tenths were seen once. The starting material was peripheral blood, obtained 28 days after the second AZD1222 dose. Receptor source: an adult who received the AZD1222 COVID-19 vaccine.

The chain joins TRBV5-1 to TRBJ1-2; 10 bases agree with TRBD1. The CDR3 is 17 amino acids. The J segment lost 8 bases and the V segment lost 3 bases, leaving 16 bases of the junction unmatched. The germline V gene encodes CDR1 SGHRS and CDR2 YFSETQ. DNA for the CDR3: TGCGCCAGCAGCTCGGCCCCCGGGACAGGGGTCGGGGAAGGCTACACCTTC. Translated: CASSSAPGTGVGEGYTF.

This chain joins TRBV7-9 and TRBJ1-5; tentatively, D is TRBD1 (6 bases). CDR3 length: 14 amino acids. The V gene's germline CDR1 is SEHNR and CDR2 FQNEAQ (reference sequence). Trimming stripped 5 bases from V and 3 bases from J, with 11 bases between. CDR3 protein: CASSQTGPNQPQHF. The CDR3 DNA is TGTGCCAGCAGCCAAACAGGGCCCAATCAGCCCCAGCATTTT.

The chain combines TRBV5-5 with TRBJ2-1; tentatively, D is TRBD2 (6 bases). V lost 6 bases, J lost 3 bases, and 19 bases lay in between. Germline V CDR1 and CDR2: SGHKS, YYEKEE (reference sequence). The CDR3 sequence is 16 residues long. Written as DNA, the CDR3 is TGTGCCAGCAACCCGGGGTGGGAGGCTTACTACAATGAGCAGTTCTTC. The encoded protein is CASNPGWEAYYNEQFF.

The V call is TRBV5-6, the J call TRBJ2-2; D might be TRBD1 or TRBD2, each matching 5 bases. The CDR3 totals 14 residues. CDR1 is SGHDT, CDR2 YYEEEE, per germline. Deletions cut 2 bases from V and 10 bases from J, with 15 bases between. The CDR3, as DNA: TGTGCCAGCAGCTTTCGAGGGGAGCGGTCGGAGCTGTTTTTT. Translation: CASSFRGERSELFF.

The genes are TRBV3-1 (or the pseudogene TRBV3-2) and TRBJ2-7; TRBD1 agrees at 8 bases. This CDR3 is built from 17 residues. From germline, CDR1 is LGHDT and CDR2 YNNKEL (reference sequence). V lost 0 bases to trimming and J lost 2 bases; unmatched junction nucleotides: 9. The CDR3: CASSQEGQVLRPYEQYF. The CDR3 coding sequence is TGTGCCAGCAGCCAAGAGGGACAGGTCCTACGGCCCTACGAGCAGTACTTC.

The chain carries TRBV11-3 and TRBJ2-5, with no clear D. V was cut by 2 bases and J by 5 bases, with 9 bases left in between. Germline V lookup: CDR1 SGHNT, CDR2 YENEEA. This CDR3 has 13 residues. CDR3 residues: CASSLPRLETQYF. The CDR3 DNA reads as TGTGCCAGCAGCTTACCCCGATTGGAGACCCAGTACTTC. The full variable domain, completed using reference TRBV11-3 and TRBJ2-5, is EAGVVQSPRYKIIEKKQPVAFWCNPISGHNTLYWYLQNLGQGPELLIRYENEEAVDDSQLPKDRFSAERLKGVDSTLKIQPAELGDSAVYLCASSLPRLETQYFGPGTRLLVL.

This chain uses TRBV7-2 with TRBJ1-5, with D possibly TRBD1 on 5 matching bases. CDR3 size: 15 residues. V was clipped by 1 base and J by 7 bases, with 14 bases between them. From germline, CDR1 is SGHTA and CDR2 FQGNSA. CDR3 sequence reads: CASSLEDIRGQPQHF. CDR3 sequence (DNA): TGTGCCAGCAGCTTAGAAGATATACGGGGGCAGCCCCAGCATTTT.

A note on this clone: An end of the junction differs from the germline gene, which may be a read error. The chain joins TRBV27 to TRBJ1-1, with 8 bases aligning to TRBD1. The CDR3 has 15 residues. Germline lookup yields CDR1 MNHEY and CDR2 SMNVEV (reference sequence). The DNA for the CDR3 is TGTGCCAGCAATTTACTGGCAGGGGGCGGTACTGAAGCTTTCTTT. Translation: CASNLLAGGGTEAFF.

The chain couples TRBV6-2 or TRBV6-3 to TRBJ2-3; D is perhaps TRBD1 (8 bases). CDR1 MNHEY and CDR2 SVGEGT come from the germline V gene. This CDR3 is built from 18 residues. V lost 7 bases and J 0 bases, leaving 23 bases between the germline ends. CDR3 coding DNA: TGTGCCAGCATCCCCGGGGGAGGGACAGGCTCTAGCACAGATACGCAGTATTTT. Protein product: CASIPGGGTGSSTDTQYF.

CDR3 DNA: TGTGCCAGCAGCTTAATTGGTGGCAATGAGCAGTTCTTC. Its translation is CASSLIGGNEQFF. The chain has TRBV7-3 and TRBJ2-1; no reliable D call. Trimming removed 1 base at V and 6 bases at J, with 7 bases between. CDR1 is SGHTA, CDR2 FQGTGA, per germline. CDR3 size: 13 residues.

For this clone: The junction differs from germline at one of its ends, possibly a read error. The chain carries TRBV7-2 and TRBJ1-2; 7 positions agree with TRBD1. This CDR3 has 12 amino acids. The V gene's germline CDR1 is SGHTA and CDR2 FQGNSA. This CDR3 reads CASSLRAGQPSF. The CDR3 region has the DNA TGTGCCAGCAGCTTAAGAGCGGGACAGCCTTCCTTC.

The chain uses TRBV19 and TRBJ1-4; D not resolved. Germline V gene data show CDR1 as LNHDA and CDR2 as SQIVND (reference sequence). Trimming stripped 7 bases from V and 6 bases from J, with 15 bases between. This CDR3 has 14 residues. CDR3 DNA sequence: TGTGCCAGTATGTTGCGGGCGAGGGATGAAAAACTGTTTTTT. As protein: CASMLRARDEKLFF.

This chain joins TRBV7-2 and TRBJ2-6, with D possibly TRBD2 on 5 matching bases. CDR1 is SGHTA, CDR2 FQGNSA, per germline. V was shortened by 5 bases and J by 2 bases, with 16 bases between the two germline ends. CDR3 size: 17 residues. The CDR3 protein is CASSRTKKGAGANVLTF. CDR3 DNA: TGTGCCAGCAGCCGGACGAAGAAGGGAGCTGGGGCCAACGTCCTGACTTTC.

The genes are TRBV12-3 or TRBV12-4 and TRBJ2-7, with 9 bases matching TRBD1. Trimming cost V 1 base and J 9 bases; bases outside gene matches: 1. The CDR3 is 12 residues long. The CDR3 DNA reads as TGTGCCAGCAGTTTAGGGGGACAGGGGCAGTACTTC. Its protein is CASSLGGQGQYF.

This chain uses TRBV12-3 or TRBV12-4 with TRBJ2-4, with TRBD2 matching over 9 bases. Trimming removed 3 bases from V and 15 bases from J; junction bases left unmatched: 9. This CDR3 spans 13 amino acids. The DNA of the CDR3 is TGTGCCAGCAGTTTGAGGGAAGCGGGGGGCTGGTACTTC. It specifies CASSLREAGGWYF.

The chain joins TRBV30 to TRBJ2-3; D possibly matches TRBD1 or TRBD2 (5 bases each). Trimming removed 3 bases at V and 3 bases at J, with 10 bases between. In germline, CDR1 is GTSNPN, CDR2 SVGIG (reference sequence). The CDR3 totals 13 residues. CDR3 sequence: CAWRDGATDTQYF. The CDR3 nucleotides read TGTGCCTGGAGAGACGGGGCAACAGATACGCAGTATTTT. Full variable domain (missing parts from reference TRBV30 and TRBJ2-3): SQTIHQWPATLVQPVGSPLSLECTVEGTSNPNLYWYRQAAGRGLQLLFYSVGIGQISSEVPQNLSASRPQDRQFILSSKKLLLSDSGFYLCAWRDGATDTQYFGPGTRLTVL.

This clone has a single count. CDR3 loop: CASSPPSTSGRAEQFF. CDR3 sequence (DNA): TGTGCCAGCAGTCCTCCCTCGACTAGCGGGAGGGCCGAGCAGTTCTTC. The rearrangement links TRBV27 to TRBJ2-1; 14 nucleotides agree with TRBD2. This CDR3 has 16 residues. The J segment lost 10 bases and the V segment lost 5 bases, leaving 10 bases of the junction unmatched. Germline assignment: CDR1 MNHEY and CDR2 SMNVEV (reference sequence).

The chain combines TRBV28 with TRBJ1-6; a weak D match, TRBD1 (5 bases). V gave up 7 bases and J gave up 4 bases, with 14 bases separating them. There are 15 residues in the CDR3. Per germline, CDR1 MDHEN and CDR2 SYDVKM. Written as DNA, the CDR3 is TGTGCCAGCACCTCCCCCGACAGATATAATTCACCCCTCCACTTT. Translating gives CASTSPDRYNSPLHF. Full variable domain (remainder filled in from reference TRBV28 and TRBJ1-6): DVKVTQSSRYLVKRTGEKVFLECVQDMDHENMFWYRQDPGLGLRLIYFSYDVKMKEKGDIPEGYSVSREKKERFSLILESASTNQTSMYLCASTSPDRYNSPLHFGNGTRLTVT.

V gene TRBV25-1 combines with J gene TRBJ1-6; D remains unclear. The CDR3 runs 13 residues. Germline values: CDR1 MGHDK, CDR2 SYGVNS. Trimming left V 7 bases short and J 7 bases short, with 11 bases between. This chain's CDR3 is CASKTQDNSPLHF. In nucleotides, the CDR3 is TGTGCCAGCAAGACTCAAGACAATTCACCCCTCCACTTT.

J is TRBJ1-2 and V is TRBV25-1; 7 bases are shared with TRBD1. Trimming removed 2 bases from V and 8 bases from J; junction bases left unmatched: 5. This CDR3 is built from 13 residues. Per the germline V gene, CDR1 is MGHDK and CDR2 is SYGVNS. CDR3: CASSEETGAGYTF. The CDR3 DNA reads TGTGCCAGCAGTGAAGAAACAGGGGCCGGCTACACCTTC.

V is TRBV2 and J is TRBJ2-7, with D possibly matching TRBD1 (5 bases). V shed 7 bases and J shed 2 bases, with 12 bases lying between them. The CDR3 runs to 13 residues. CDR1 and CDR2 (germline): SNHLY, FYNNEI. In DNA, the CDR3 is TGTGCCAGCATTCGGACATTAACCTACGAGCAGTACTTC. It codes for CASIRTLTYEQYF.

This clone has more than one count but fewer than ten. The V and J genes are TRBV5-1 and TRBJ1-6; tentative D call: TRBD1 (5 bases). Deletions cut 6 bases from V and 15 bases from J, with 25 bases between. The CDR3 totals 15 residues. Germline V gene sequence: CDR1 SGHRS, CDR2 YFSETQ. The CDR3 nucleotides are TGCGCCAGCACCACAACCGGGACCGATGTGTCCGACCTCCACTTT. Protein: CASTTTGTDVSDLHF.

This clone was seen once. The chain has TRBV19 and TRBJ1-1; D gene unclear. The V end lost 3 bases, the J end lost 0 bases, and 11 bases lay between the germline ends. The CDR3 is made up of 15 amino acids. Germline V gene sequence: CDR1 LNHDA, CDR2 SQIVND (reference sequence). CDR3 coding DNA: TGTGCCAGTAGTATCACGGCAATCATGAACACTGAAGCTTTCTTT. It codes for CASSITAIMNTEAFF.